This TCR beta chain was sequenced in a study of cytomegalovirus exposure and HLA in healthy donors. About the research overall: HLA-typed donors contributed 65 million to 95 million unique TCRs, which were held in an early data release. Regarding the study as a whole: By a later analysis, the bulk of CMV-associated TCR beta chains appeared HLA-restricted.

The PCR ran on 60 Vbeta and 13 Jbeta primers. Assay: immunoSEQ multiplex PCR; the TCRdb copy retains only in-frame clones and omits some. This sample has approximately 140,000 clones, with around 78% found just once. CDR3 size: 14 residues. The germline CDR1 and CDR2 sequences are MGHRA and YSYEKL. The trim removed 3 bases at V and 5 bases at J, leaving 3 bases unmatched. About this clone: Antigen specificity is unknown.

This sequence joins TRBV4-1 and TRBJ1-1; 10 bases agree with TRBD1. Sequences were obtained from PBMCs. The sequence was collected from a middle-aged woman in good health and CMV-seronegative. The CDR3 coding sequence is TGCGCCAGCAGCCACCCGGACAGGGGGACTGAAGCTTTCTTT. Translated, it gives CASSHPDRGTEAFF.